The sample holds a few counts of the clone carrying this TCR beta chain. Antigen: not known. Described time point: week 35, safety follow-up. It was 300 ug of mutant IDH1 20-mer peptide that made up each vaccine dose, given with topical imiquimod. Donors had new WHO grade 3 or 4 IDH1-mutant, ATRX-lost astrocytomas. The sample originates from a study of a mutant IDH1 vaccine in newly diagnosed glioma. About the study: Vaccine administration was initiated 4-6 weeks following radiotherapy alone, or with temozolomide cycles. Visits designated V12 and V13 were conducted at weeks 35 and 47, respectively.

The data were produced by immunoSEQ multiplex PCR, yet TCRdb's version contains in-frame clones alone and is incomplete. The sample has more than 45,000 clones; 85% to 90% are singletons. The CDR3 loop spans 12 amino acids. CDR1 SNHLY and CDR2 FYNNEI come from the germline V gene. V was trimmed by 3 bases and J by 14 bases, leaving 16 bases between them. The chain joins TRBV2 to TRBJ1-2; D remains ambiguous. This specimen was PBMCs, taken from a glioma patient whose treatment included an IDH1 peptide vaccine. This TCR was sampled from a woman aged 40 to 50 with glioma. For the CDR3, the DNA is TGTGCCAGCAGTGATTTTAAGGAGAGAGGGACCTTC. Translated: CASSDFKERGTF.